This record looks at one TCR beta chain sequence and its context. Single viable CD3+CD4+CD8-CD45RO+ cells were sorted as the memory CD4+ T cells. Repertoires were generated with immunoSEQ multiplex PCR, while TCRdb's copy carries only in-frame clones and drops some. This table has approximately 50,000 clones, 60% to 75% appearing once. The V and J ends lost 5 bases and 3 bases respectively, with 7 bases between them. Germline CDR1 reads DFQATT; CDR2 reads SNEGSKA (reference sequence). The length of the CDR3 is 11 residues. The sample comes from a study of memory CD4+ T cells and cytomegalovirus serostatus.

Sequenced material: memory CD4+ T cells from blood. This rearrangement joins TRBV20-1 to TRBJ1-2; D gene ambiguous. This clonotype was obtained from an adult in good health and CMV-seropositive. CDR3 amino acids: CSASQDYGYTF. Written as DNA, the CDR3 is TGCAGTGCTTCTCAGGACTATGGCTACACCTTC.